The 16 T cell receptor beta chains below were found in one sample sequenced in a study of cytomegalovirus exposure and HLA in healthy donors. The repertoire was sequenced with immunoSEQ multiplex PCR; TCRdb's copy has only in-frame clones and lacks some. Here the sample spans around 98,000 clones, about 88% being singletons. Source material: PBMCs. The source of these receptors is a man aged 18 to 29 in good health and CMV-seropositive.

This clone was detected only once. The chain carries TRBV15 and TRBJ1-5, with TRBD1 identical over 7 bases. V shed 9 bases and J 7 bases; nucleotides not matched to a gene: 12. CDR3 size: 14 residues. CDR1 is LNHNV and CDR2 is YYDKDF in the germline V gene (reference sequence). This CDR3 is CATQKATGVQPQHF. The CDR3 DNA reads TGTGCCACACAAAAAGCTACAGGGGTCCAGCCCCAGCATTTT.

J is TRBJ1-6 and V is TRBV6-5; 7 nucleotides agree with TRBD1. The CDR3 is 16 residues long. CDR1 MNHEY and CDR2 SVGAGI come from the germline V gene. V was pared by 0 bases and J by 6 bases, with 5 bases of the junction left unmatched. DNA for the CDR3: TGTGCCAGCAGTTACTCGGAGGGGGCGGGTAATTCACCCCTCCACTTT. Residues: CASSYSEGAGNSPLHF.

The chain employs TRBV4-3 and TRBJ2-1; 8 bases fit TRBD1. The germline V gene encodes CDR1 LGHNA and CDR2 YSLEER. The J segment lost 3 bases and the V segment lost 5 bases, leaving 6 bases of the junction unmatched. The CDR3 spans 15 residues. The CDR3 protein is CASSKSGGGYNEQFF. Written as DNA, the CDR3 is TGCGCCAGCAGCAAATCAGGGGGCGGCTACAATGAGCAGTTCTTC.

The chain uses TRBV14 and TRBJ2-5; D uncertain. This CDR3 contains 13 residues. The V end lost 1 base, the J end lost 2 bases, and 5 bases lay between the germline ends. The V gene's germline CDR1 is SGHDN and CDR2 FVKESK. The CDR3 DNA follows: TGTGCCAGCAGCCAAGCTTATCAAGAGACCCAGTACTTC. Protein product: CASSQAYQETQYF.

This CDR3 reads CASGKGQDGSYEQYF. CDR3 bases: TGTGCCAGCGGCAAGGGACAGGATGGGTCCTACGAGCAGTACTTC. The genes are TRBV6-5 and TRBJ2-7, with 8 bases lining up with TRBD1. The V gene's germline CDR1 is MNHEY and CDR2 SVGAGI. The J segment lost 1 base and the V segment lost 8 bases, leaving 10 bases of the junction unmatched. The CDR3 totals 15 residues.

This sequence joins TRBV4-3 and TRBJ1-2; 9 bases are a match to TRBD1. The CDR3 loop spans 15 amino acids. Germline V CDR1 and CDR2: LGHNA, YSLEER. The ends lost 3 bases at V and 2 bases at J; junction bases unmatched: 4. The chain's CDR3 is CASSHRQGGNYGYTF. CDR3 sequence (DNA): TGCGCCAGCAGCCACAGACAGGGGGGGAACTATGGCTACACCTTC.

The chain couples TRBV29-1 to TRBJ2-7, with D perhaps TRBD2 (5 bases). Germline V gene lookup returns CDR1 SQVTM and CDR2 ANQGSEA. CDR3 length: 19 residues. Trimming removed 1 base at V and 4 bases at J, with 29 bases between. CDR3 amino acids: CSVEVIGALNWEIRYEQYF. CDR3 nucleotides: TGCAGCGTTGAAGTTATAGGAGCGTTGAATTGGGAGATACGTTACGAGCAGTACTTC.

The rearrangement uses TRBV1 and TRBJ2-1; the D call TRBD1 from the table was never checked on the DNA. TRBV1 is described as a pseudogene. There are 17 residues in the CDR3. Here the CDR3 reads CTSSQPGTGFCYNEQFF. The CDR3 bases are TGCACCAGCAGCCAACCTGGGACAGGCTTTTGTTACAATGAGCAGTTCTTC.

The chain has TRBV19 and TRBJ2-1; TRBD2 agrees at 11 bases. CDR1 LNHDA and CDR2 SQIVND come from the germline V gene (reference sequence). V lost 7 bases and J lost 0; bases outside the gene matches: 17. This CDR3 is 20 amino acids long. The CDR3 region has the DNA TGTGCCAGTACCCCGATTTTCGGACTAGCGGGTACGCTCTCCTACAATGAGCAGTTCTTC. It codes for CASTPIFGLAGTLSYNEQFF.

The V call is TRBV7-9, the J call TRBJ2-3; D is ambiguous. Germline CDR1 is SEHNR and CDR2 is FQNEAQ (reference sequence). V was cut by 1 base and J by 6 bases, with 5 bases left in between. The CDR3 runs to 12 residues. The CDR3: CASSLVEDTQYF. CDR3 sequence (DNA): TGTGCCAGCAGCTTAGTCGAGGATACGCAGTATTTT.

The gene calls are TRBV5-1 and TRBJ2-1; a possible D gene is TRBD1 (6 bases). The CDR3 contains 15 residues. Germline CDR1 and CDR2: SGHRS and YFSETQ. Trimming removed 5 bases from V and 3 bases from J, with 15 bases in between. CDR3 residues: CASRKETGIYNEQFF. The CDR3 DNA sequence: TGCGCCAGCAGGAAAGAAACAGGGATCTACAATGAGCAGTTCTTC.

The CDR3 region is CASSWTSGSSYEQYF. Here the CDR3 DNA reads TGTGCCAGCAGCTGGACTAGCGGGAGCTCCTACGAGCAGTACTTC. This chain links TRBV7-2 with TRBJ2-7; 13 bases are a match to TRBD2. The V and J ends lost 4 bases and 0 bases, in that order; junction bases with no gene match: 0. The germline gives CDR1 SGHTA, CDR2 FQGNSA. The CDR3 length is 15 residues.

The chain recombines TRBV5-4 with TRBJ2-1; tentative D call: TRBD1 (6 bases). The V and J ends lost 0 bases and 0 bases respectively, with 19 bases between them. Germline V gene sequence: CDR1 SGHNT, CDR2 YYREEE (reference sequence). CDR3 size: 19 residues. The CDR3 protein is CASSLAVGTPQISYNEQFF. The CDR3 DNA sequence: TGTGCCAGCAGCTTGGCCGTGGGGACACCTCAAATCTCCTACAATGAGCAGTTCTTC.

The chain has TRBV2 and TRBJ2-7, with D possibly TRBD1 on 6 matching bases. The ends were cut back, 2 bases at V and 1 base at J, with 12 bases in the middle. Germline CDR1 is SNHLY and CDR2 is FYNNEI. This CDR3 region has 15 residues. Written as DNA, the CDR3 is TGTGCCAGCAGTGAACTGGCCCAGGGGTCCTACGAGCAGTACTTC. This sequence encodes CASSELAQGSYEQYF. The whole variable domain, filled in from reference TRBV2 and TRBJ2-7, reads EPEVTQTPSHQVTQMGQEVILRCVPISNHLYFYWYRQILGQKVEFLVSFYNNEISEKSEIFDDQFSVERPDGSNFTLKIRSTKLEDSAMYFCASSELAQGSYEQYFGPGTRLTVT.

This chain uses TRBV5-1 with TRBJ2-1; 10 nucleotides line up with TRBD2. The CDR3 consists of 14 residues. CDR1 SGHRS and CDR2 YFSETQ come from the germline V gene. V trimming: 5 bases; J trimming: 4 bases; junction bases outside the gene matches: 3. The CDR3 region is CASSTSGAYNEQFF. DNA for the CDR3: TGCGCCAGCAGTACTAGCGGGGCTTACAATGAGCAGTTCTTC.

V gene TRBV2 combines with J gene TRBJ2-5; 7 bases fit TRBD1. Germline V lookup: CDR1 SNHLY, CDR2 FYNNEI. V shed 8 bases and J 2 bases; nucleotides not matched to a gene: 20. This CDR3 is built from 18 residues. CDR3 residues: CASLRATDQGVQQETQYF. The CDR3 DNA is TGTGCCAGCTTGAGGGCTACCGACCAGGGGGTCCAACAAGAGACCCAGTACTTC.